The rows below give T cell receptor beta chains drawn from one sample of a study of CD8+ T cells in alopecia areata. TCRdb's table, derived via immunoSEQ multiplex PCR, lists solely in-frame clones and lacks some. The repertoire holds about 200,000 clones, with approximately 52% as singletons. The sequencing here drew on CD4+ T cells sorted from blood, taken at week 0. These receptors were taken from a human donor with alopecia areata. Both conserved end residues are part of each CDR3. Each record gives: V gene, D gene, clone size, J gene, CDR3 length, CDR3 DNA, CDR3 protein. D genes are given only for firm matches. Only some rows state a clone size, as once, few, many or a class for expanded clones.

TRBV9	.	.	TRBJ2-2	12	TGTGCCAGCGGTAGGGTTCCCGGGGAGCTGTTTTTT	CASGRVPGELFF
TRBV30	.	few	TRBJ1-2	12	TGTGCCTGGAGTCCAACAGACTATGGCTACACCTTC	CAWSPTDYGYTF
TRBV30	.	.	TRBJ2-5	13	TGTGCCTGGAGTTGGGGGACCGGGGAGACCCAGTACTTC	CAWSWGTGETQYF
TRBV9	.	once	TRBJ2-1	15	TGTGCCAGCAGCGTAGATACGGGGTCAGGCAATGAGCAGTTCTTC	CASSVDTGSGNEQFF
TRBV30	TRBD2	.	TRBJ2-3	13	TGTGCCTTGACTAGCGGGTCCACAGATACGCAGTATTTT	CALTSGSTDTQYF
TRBV9	.	.	TRBJ1-3	16	TGTGCCAGCAGCGTAGCTCTAGGTTCGGCTGGAAACACCATATATTTT	CASSVALGSAGNTIYF
TRBV30	.	.	TRBJ1-2	14	TGTGCCTGGAGCCGGGACTCTAGGGACTATGGCTACACCTTC	CAWSRDSRDYGYTF
TRBV30	.	.	TRBJ1-2	12	TGTGCCTGGACTAGGGGTTCCTATGGCTACACCTTC	CAWTRGSYGYTF
TRBV30	.	.	TRBJ1-5	13	TGTGCCTGGAGCCGGGACAACCCCCGAACCCAGCATTTT	CAWSRDNPRTQHF
TRBV30	.	.	TRBJ1-2	11	TGTGCCTGGAACCGGGATCGGAGCTACACCTTC	CAWNRDRSYTF
TRBV7-3	TRBD2	.	TRBJ2-3	14	TGTGCCAGCAGCTCGGGACTACTCACAGATACGCAGTATTTT	CASSSGLLTDTQYF
TRBV4-1	.	.	TRBJ2-3	14	TGCGCCAGCAGCCAAGCTGGGGGAGTAGATACGCAGTATTTT	CASSQAGGVDTQYF
TRBV14	TRBD1	few	TRBJ1-4	15	TGTGCCAGCAGCCGGCTCGGGACAGGGGATGAAAAACTGTTTTTT	CASSRLGTGDEKLFF
TRBV5-1	.	.	TRBJ2-3	13	TGCGCCAGCAGCTTGGCACCCCCAGATACGCAGTATTTT	CASSLAPPDTQYF
TRBV6-6	.	.	TRBJ2-2	14	TGTGCCAGCAGTAACAGCTATAACACCGGGGAGCTGTTTTTT	CASSNSYNTGELFF